The clone carrying this T cell receptor (beta chain) was observed many times. Its matching antigen is unknown. This sample stems from a study of human T cells and chemical hapten exposure. Study-wide results and limits: Positive correlation was observed between PT1 expanded TCR counts and patch test score. While controls formed fewer of them, expanded TCRs formed significantly more large CDR3 similarity clusters.

Individual cDNA molecules each carried unique molecular identifiers attached by the library. TCRdb re-derived calls from the RACE reads in MiXCR, one entry per CDR3 protein. Here the sample spans just over 350,000 distinct CDR3 sequences, about 6% being singletons. The V end was cut by 8 bases, the J end by 4 bases, with 14 bases between. This CDR3 comprises 13 residues. Time point in this sample: patch test 2, 6 weeks after DPC sensitization. Treatment given: therapeutic diphenylcyclopropenone sensitization with weekly scalp DPC. Drawing of blood took place ahead of applying each patch test. The chain joins TRBV12-3 or TRBV12-4 to TRBJ1-1; a weak D match, TRBD1 (5 bases). This specimen was whole blood, taken in connection with sensitization to the hapten diphenylcyclopropenone (DPC). The source of this sequence is a woman aged 18-29 years with alopecia areata. Some clones in this sample may be carry-over from other donors' samples. CDR3 amino acids: CASGAGPATEAFF. CDR3 coding DNA: TGTGCCAGCGGGGCTGGACCGGCCACTGAAGCTTTCTTT.